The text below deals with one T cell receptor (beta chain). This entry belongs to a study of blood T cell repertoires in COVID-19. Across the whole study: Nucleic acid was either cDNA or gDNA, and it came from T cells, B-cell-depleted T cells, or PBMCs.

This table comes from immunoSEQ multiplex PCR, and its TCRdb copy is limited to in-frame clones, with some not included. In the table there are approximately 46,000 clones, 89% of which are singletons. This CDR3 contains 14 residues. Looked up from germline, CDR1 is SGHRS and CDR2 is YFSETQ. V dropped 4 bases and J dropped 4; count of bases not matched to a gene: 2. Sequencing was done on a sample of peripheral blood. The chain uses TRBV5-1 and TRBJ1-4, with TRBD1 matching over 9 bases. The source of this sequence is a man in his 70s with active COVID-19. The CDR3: CASSETGGNEKLFF. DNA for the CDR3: TGCGCCAGCAGCGAGACAGGGGGTAATGAAAAACTGTTTTTT.